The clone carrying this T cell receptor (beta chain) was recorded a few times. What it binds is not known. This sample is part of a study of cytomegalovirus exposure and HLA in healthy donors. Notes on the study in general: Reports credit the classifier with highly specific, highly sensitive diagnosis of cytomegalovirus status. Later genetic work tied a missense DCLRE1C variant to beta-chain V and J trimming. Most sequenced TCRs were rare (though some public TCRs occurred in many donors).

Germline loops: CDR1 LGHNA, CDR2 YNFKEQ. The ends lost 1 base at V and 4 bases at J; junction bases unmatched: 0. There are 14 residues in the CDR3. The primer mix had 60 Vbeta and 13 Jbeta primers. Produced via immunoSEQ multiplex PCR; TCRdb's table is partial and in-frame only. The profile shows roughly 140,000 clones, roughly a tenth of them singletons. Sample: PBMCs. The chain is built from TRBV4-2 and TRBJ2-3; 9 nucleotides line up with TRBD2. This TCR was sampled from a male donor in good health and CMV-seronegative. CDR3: CASSQGTSADTQYF. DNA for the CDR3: TGTGCCAGCAGCCAAGGGACTAGCGCAGATACGCAGTATTTT.